These 3 T cell receptor beta chains came from one sample sequenced in a study of early T cells in non-severe SARS-CoV-2 infection. From the 5' RACE reads, TCRdb called clonotypes with MiXCR, one entry per CDR3 protein. Of around 57,000 distinct CDR3 sequences listed, about 12% are singletons. Sequencing was carried out using whole blood. These receptors all stem from an adult who was a healthcare worker with PCR-confirmed SARS-CoV-2 infection or an uninfected control (not recorded which).

This clonotype has ten or more counts. The J gene is TRBJ2-7, the V gene TRBV6-5, with 9 bases that match TRBD1. The CDR3 sequence is 13 residues long. The J segment lost 6 bases and the V segment lost 6 bases, leaving 6 bases of the junction unmatched. Germline V gene data show CDR1 as MNHEY and CDR2 as SVGAGI. The CDR3, as DNA: TGTGCCAGCAGACGGGACAGGGCCTCCGAGCAGTACTTC. Its protein is CASRRDRASEQYF.

This clonotype has a count of ten or more. The chain has TRBV12-3 or TRBV12-4 and TRBJ1-1; D possibly corresponds to TRBD1 (5 bases). The V gene lost 3 bases and the J gene lost 4 bases, with 12 bases spanning the gap. The CDR3 runs to 14 residues. CDR3 region: CASSFNRGLTEAFF. CDR3 coding DNA: TGTGCCAGCAGTTTTAATAGGGGCCTCACTGAAGCTTTCTTT.

This clonotype was picked up many times. The chain carries TRBV10-1 and TRBJ2-1; 11 nucleotides agree with TRBD1. The CDR3 runs 14 residues. Looked up from germline, CDR1 is WNHNN and CDR2 is SYGVQD (reference sequence). V gave up 6 bases and J gave up 8 bases; unmatched junction bases: 6. The CDR3: CASSSGQGVDEQFF. In nucleotides, the CDR3 is TGCGCCAGCAGCTCGGGACAGGGGGTTGATGAGCAGTTCTTC.